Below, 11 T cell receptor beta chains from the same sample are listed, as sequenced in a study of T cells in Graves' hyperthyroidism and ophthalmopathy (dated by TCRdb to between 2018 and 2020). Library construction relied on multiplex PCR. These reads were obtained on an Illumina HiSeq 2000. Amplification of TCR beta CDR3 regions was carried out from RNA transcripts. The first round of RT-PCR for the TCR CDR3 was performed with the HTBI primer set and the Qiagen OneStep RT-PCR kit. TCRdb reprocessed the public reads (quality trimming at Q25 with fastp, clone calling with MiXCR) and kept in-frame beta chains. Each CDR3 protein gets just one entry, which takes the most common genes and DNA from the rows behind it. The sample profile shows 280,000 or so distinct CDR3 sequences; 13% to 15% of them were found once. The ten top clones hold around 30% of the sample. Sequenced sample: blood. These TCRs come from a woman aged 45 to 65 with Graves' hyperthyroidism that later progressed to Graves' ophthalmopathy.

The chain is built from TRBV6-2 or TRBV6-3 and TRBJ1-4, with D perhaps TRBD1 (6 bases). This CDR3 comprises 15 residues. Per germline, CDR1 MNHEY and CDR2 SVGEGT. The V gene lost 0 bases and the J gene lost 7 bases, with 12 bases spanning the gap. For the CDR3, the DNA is TGTGCCAGCAGTTACTCGGGGGCGCTTGGTGAAAAACTGTTTTTT. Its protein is CASSYSGALGEKLFF.

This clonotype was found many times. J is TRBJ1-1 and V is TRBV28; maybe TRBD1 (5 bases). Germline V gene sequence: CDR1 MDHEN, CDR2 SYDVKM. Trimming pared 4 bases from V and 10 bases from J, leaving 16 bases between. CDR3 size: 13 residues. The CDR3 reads CASSYTPGQGAFF. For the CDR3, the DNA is TGTGCCAGCAGTTATACTCCAGGGCAAGGAGCTTTCTTT.

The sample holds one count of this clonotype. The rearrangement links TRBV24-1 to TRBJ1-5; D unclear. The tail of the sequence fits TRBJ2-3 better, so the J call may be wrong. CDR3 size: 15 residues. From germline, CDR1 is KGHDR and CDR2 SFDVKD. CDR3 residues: CATSADSRANQPQYF. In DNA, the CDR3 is TGTGCCACCAGTGCCGATTCAAGGGCGAATCAGCCCCAGTATTTT.

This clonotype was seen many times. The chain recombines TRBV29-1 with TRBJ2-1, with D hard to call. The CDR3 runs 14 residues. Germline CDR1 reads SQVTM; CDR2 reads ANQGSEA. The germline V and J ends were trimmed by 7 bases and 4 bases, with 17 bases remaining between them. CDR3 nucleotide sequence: TGCAGCGCCCGCCTGCCAGGTAGATACAATGAGCAGTTCTTC. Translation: CSARLPGRYNEQFF.

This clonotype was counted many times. CDR3 nucleotides: TGCAGTGCTGCTCTCAGGACTCTTAACACTGAAGCTTTCTTT. Its translation is CSAALRTLNTEAFF. J is TRBJ1-1 and V is TRBV20-1; the D is unclear. Germline V gives CDR1 DFQATT, CDR2 SNEGSKA (reference sequence). The CDR3 consists of 14 residues. The V gene lost 5 bases and the J gene lost 2 bases, with 15 bases spanning the gap.

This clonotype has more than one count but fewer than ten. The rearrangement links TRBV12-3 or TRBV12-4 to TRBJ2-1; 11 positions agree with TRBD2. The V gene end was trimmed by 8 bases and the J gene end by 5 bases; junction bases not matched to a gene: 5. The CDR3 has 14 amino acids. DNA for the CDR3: TGTGCCAGCGGTGGGACTAGCGGTGACAATGAGCAGTTCTTC. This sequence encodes CASGGTSGDNEQFF.

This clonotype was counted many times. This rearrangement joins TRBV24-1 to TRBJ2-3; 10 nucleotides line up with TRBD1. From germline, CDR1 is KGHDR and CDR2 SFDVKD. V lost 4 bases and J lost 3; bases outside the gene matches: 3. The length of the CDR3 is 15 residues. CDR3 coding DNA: TGTGCCACCAGTGACAGGGACAGGGGAACAGATACGCAGTATTTT. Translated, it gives CATSDRDRGTDTQYF.

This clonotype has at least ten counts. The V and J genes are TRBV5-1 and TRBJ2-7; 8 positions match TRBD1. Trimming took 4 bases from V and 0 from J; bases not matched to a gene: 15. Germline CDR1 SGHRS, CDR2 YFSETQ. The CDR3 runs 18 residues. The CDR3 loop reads CASSQGQGITALSYEQYF. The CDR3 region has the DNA TGCGCCAGCAGCCAAGGACAGGGAATCACAGCCCTCTCCTACGAGCAGTACTTC.

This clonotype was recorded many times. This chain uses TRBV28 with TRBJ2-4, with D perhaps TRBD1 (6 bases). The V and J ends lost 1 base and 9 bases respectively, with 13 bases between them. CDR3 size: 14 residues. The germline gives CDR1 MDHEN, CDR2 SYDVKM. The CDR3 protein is CASSLYSLGGIQYF. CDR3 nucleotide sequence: TGTGCCAGCAGTTTATATTCGCTAGGGGGCATTCAGTACTTC.

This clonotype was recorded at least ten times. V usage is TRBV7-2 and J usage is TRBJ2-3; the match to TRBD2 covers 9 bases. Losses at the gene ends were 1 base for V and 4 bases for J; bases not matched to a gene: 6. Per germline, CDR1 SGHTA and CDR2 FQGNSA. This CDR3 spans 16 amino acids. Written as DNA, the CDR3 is TGTGCCAGCAGCTTAGTTGCGGCGGGAGGGGCAGATACGCAGTATTTT. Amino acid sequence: CASSLVAAGGADTQYF.

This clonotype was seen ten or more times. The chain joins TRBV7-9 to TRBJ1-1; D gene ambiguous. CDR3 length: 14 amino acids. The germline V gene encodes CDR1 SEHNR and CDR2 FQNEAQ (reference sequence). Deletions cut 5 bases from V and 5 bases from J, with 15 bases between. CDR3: CASSTRFSGTEAFF. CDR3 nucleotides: TGTGCCAGCAGCACTCGTTTCTCTGGGACTGAAGCTTTCTTT.